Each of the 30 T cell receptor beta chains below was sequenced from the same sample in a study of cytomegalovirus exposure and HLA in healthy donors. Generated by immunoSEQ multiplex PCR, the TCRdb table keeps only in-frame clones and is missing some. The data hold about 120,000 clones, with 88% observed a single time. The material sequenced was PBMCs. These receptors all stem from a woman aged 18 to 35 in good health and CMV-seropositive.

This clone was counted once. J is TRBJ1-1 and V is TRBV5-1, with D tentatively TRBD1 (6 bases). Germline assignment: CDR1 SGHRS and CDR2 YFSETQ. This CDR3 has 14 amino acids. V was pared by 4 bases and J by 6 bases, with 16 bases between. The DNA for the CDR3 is TGCGCCAGCAGCCTCGGACAGATTAGCGCTGAAGCTTTCTTT. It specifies CASSLGQISAEAFF.

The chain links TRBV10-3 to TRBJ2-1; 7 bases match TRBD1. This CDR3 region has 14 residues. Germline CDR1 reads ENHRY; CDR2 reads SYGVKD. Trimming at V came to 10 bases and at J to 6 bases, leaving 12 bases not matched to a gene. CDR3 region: CATQGQGVGNEQFF. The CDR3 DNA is TGTGCCACCCAAGGCCAGGGGGTCGGCAATGAGCAGTTCTTC.

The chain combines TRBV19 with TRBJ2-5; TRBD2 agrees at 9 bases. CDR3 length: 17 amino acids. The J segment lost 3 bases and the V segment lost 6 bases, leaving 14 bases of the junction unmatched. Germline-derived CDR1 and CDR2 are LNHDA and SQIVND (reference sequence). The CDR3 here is CASSTNMGGRAEETQYF. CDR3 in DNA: TGTGCCAGTAGCACCAACATGGGCGGGAGGGCGGAAGAGACCCAGTACTTC.

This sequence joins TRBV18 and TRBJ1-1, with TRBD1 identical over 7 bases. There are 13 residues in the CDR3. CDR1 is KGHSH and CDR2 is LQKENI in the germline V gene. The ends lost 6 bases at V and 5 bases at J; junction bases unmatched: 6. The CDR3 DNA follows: TGTGCCAGCTCGGAAAAACAGGGGACTGAAGCTTTCTTT. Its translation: CASSEKQGTEAFF.

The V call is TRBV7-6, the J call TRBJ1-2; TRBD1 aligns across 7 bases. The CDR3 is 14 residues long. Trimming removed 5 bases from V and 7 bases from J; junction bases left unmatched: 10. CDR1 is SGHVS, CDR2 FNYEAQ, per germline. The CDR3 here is CASSALDRDGGYTF. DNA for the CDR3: TGTGCCAGCAGCGCCTTAGACAGGGATGGTGGCTACACCTTC.

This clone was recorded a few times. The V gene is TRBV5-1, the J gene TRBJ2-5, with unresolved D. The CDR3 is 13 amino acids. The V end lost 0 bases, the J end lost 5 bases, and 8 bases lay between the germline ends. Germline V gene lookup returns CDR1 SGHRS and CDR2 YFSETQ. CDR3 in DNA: TGCGCCAGCAGCTTGGTTCGCCGGGAGACCCAGTACTTC. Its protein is CASSLVRRETQYF.

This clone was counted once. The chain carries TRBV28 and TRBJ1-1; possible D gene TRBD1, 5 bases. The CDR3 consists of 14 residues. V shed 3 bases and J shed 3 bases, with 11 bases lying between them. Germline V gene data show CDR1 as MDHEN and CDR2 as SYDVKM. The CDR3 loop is CASSLWQGYTEAFF. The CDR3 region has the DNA TGTGCCAGCAGTTTGTGGCAGGGCTACACTGAAGCTTTCTTT.

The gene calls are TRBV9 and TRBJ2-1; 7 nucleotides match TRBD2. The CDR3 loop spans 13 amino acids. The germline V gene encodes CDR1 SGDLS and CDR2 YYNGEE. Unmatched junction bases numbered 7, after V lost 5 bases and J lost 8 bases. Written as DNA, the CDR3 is TGTGCCAGCAGATCAGCGGGGAGCTATGAGCAGTTCTTC. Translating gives CASRSAGSYEQFF. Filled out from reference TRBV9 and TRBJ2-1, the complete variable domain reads DSGVTQTPKHLITATGQRVTLRCSPRSGDLSVYWYQQSLDQGLQFLIQYYNGEERAKGNILERFSAQQFPDLHSELNLSSLELGDSALYFCASRSAGSYEQFFGPGTRLTVL.

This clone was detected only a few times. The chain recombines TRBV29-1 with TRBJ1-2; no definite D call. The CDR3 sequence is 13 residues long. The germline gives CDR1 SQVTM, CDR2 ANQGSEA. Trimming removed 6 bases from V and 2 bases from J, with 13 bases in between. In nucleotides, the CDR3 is TGCAGCGTCCACCGGGAATCGAACTATGGCTACACCTTC. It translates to CSVHRESNYGYTF.

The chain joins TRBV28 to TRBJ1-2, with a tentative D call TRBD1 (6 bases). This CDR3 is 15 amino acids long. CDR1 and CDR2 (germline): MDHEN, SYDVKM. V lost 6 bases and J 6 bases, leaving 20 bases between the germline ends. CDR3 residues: CASRQGGIRMDGYTF. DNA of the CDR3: TGTGCCAGCAGACAGGGAGGGATTCGTATGGATGGCTACACCTTC.

This CDR3 is CASVAGRVGEQFF. CDR3 bases: TGCGCCAGCGTGGCAGGCAGGGTTGGTGAGCAGTTCTTC. The chain recombines TRBV5-1 with TRBJ2-1; D perhaps matches TRBD1 (5 bases). Germline CDR1 reads SGHRS; CDR2 reads YFSETQ. The CDR3 length is 13 residues. Trimming left V 7 bases short and J 9 bases short, with 17 bases between.

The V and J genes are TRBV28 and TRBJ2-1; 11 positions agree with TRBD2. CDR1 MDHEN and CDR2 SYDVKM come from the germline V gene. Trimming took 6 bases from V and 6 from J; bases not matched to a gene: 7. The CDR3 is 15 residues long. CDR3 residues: CASSYTSGSFNEQFF. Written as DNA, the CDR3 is TGTGCCAGCAGCTATACTAGCGGGAGTTTCAATGAGCAGTTCTTC.

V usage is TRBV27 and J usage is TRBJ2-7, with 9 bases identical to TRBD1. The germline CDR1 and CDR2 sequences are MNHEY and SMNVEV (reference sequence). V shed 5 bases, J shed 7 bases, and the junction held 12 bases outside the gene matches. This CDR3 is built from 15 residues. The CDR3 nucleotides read TGTGCCAGCAGTCCGCGACAGGGGGACCCTAAAGAGCAGTACTTC. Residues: CASSPRQGDPKEQYF.

CDR3 loop: CASSGGQTHEQFF. In DNA, the CDR3 is TGTGCCAGCAGTGGAGGACAGACCCATGAGCAGTTCTTC. The chain is built from TRBV6-1 and TRBJ2-1, with a weak D call TRBD1 (6 bases). V gave up 4 bases and J gave up 8 bases, with 12 bases separating them. The CDR3 length is 13 residues. CDR1 is MNHNS, CDR2 SASEGT, per germline.

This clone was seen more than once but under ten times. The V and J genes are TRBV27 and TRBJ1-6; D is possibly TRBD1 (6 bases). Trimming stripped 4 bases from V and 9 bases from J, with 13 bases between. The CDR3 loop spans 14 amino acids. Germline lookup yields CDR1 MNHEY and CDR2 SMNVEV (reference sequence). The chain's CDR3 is CASSSLRGGSPLHF. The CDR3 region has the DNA TGTGCCAGCAGTTCCCTGAGGGGGGGTTCACCCCTCCACTTT.

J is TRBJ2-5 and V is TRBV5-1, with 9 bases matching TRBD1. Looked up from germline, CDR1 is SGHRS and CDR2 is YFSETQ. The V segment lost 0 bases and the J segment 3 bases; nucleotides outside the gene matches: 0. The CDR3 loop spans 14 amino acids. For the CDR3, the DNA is TGCGCCAGCAGCTTGGGGGACAGGGAAGAGACCCAGTACTTC. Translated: CASSLGDREETQYF.

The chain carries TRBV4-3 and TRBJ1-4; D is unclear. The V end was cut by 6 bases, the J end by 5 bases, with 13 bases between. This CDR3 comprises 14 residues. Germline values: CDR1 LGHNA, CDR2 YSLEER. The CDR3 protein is CASSKPSRNEKLFF. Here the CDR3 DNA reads TGCGCCAGCAGTAAACCCTCTAGGAATGAAAAACTGTTTTTT.

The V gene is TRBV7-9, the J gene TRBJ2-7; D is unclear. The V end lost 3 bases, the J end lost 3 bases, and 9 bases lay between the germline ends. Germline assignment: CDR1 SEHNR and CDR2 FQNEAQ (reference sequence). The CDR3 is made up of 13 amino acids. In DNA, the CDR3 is TGTGCCAGCAGCTTCGAGTCGAACTACGAGCAGTACTTC. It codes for CASSFESNYEQYF.

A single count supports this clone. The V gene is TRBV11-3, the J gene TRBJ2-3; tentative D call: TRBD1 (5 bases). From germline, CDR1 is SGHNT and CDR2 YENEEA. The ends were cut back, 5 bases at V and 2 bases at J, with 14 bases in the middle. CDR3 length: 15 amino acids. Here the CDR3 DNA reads TGTGCCAGCAGCCCCCTCGCAGGGAACACAGATACGCAGTATTTT. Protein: CASSPLAGNTDTQYF.

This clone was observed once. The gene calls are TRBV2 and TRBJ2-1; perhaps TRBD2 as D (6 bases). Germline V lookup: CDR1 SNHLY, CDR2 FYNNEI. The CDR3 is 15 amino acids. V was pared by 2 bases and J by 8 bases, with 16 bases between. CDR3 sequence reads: CASSETATSLDEQFF. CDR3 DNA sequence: TGTGCCAGCAGTGAAACAGCCACTAGCCTAGATGAGCAGTTCTTC.

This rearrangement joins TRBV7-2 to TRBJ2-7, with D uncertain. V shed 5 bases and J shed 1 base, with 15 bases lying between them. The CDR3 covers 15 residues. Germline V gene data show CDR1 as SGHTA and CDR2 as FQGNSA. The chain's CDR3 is CASSPYRARSYEQYF. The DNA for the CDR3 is TGTGCCAGCAGCCCTTACCGTGCCCGGTCCTACGAGCAGTACTTC. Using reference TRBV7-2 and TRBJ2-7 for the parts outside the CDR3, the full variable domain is GAGVSQSPSNKVTEKGKDVELRCDPISGHTALYWYRQSLGQGLEFLIYFQGNSAPDKSGLPSDRFSAERTGGSVSTLTIQRTQQEDSAVYLCASSPYRARSYEQYFGPGTRLTVT.

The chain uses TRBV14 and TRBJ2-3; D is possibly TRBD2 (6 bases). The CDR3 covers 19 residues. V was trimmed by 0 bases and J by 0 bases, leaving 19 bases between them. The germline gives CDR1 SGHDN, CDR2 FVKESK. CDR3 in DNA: TGTGCCAGCAGCCAAGATTTTGGCGCCGGAGGGATTAGCACAGATACGCAGTATTTT. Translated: CASSQDFGAGGISTDTQYF.

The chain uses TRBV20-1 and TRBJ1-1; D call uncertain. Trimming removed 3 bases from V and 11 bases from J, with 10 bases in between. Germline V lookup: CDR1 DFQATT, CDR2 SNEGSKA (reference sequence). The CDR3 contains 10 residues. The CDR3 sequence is CSASAHRAFF. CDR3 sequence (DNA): TGCAGTGCTAGCGCGCACCGGGCTTTCTTT.

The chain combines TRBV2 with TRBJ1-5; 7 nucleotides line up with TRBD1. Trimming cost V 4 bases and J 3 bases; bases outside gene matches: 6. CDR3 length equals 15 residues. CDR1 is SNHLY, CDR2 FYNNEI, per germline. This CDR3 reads CASSAETGINQPQHF. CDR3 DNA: TGTGCCAGCAGTGCCGAGACAGGGATCAATCAGCCCCAGCATTTT.

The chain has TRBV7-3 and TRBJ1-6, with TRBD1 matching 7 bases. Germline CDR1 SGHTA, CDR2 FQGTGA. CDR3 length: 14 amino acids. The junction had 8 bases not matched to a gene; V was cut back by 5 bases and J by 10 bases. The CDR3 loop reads CASSRGQTTSPLHF. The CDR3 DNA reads TGTGCCAGCAGCCGGGGACAGACGACATCACCCCTCCACTTT.

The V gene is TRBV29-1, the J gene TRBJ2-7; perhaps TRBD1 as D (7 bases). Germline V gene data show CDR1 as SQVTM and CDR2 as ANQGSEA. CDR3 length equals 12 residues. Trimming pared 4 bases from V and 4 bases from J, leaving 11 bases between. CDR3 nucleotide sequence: TGCAGCGTTGGACAGGGAGGATACGAGCAGTACTTC. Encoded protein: CSVGQGGYEQYF.

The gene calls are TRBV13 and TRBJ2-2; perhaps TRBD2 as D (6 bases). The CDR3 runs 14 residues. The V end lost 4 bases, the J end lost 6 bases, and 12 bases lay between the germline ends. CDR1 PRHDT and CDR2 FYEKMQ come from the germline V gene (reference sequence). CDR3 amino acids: CASSSRLVAGELFF. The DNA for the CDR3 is TGTGCCAGCAGCTCGCGACTAGTGGCCGGGGAGCTGTTTTTT.

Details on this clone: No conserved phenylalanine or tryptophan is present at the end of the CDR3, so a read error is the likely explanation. As DNA, the CDR3 is TGTGCCAGCAGGGAAGGACAGGTCGCTTTCCTT. This codes for CASREGQVAFL. The rearrangement uses TRBV6-5 and TRBJ1-1, with TRBD1 identical over 7 bases. CDR3 length: 11 amino acids. CDR1 and CDR2 from the germline V gene are MNHEY and SVGAGI. J lost 11 bases, V lost 6 bases, and 6 bases had no gene match.

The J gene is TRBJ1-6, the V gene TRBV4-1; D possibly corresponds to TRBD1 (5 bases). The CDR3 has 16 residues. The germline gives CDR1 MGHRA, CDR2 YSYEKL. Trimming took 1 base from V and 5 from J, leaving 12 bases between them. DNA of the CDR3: TGCGCCAGCAGCCAAGTAAAGCCAGGGAATAATTCACCCCTCCACTTT. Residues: CASSQVKPGNNSPLHF.

DNA of the CDR3: TGCGCCAGCAGCGAAACTAGCGGGGGAATCTTAGAGACCCAGTACTTC. This codes for CASSETSGGILETQYF. V usage is TRBV4-1 and J usage is TRBJ2-5; 11 bases map to TRBD2. Trimming took 5 bases from V and 4 from J; bases not matched to a gene: 9. CDR1 is MGHRA, CDR2 YSYEKL, per germline. The CDR3 length is 16 residues.